These 11 T cell receptor beta chains came from one sample sequenced in a study of a mutant IDH1 vaccine in newly diagnosed glioma. Generated by immunoSEQ multiplex PCR, the TCRdb table keeps only in-frame clones and is missing some. The sample consists of about 30,000 clones, roughly 80% of them appearing once. No antigen has been assigned to these receptors. The time point: week 35, safety follow-up. A single vaccine dose contained 300 ug of mutant IDH1 20-mer peptide, and topical imiquimod was used with it. The sample here was PBMCs, taken from a glioma patient whose treatment included an IDH1 peptide vaccine. These receptor sequences come from a woman aged 35 to 49 with glioma.

In this sample, this clone turned up once. This chain uses TRBV13 with TRBJ2-7, with D possibly being TRBD1 (8 bases). Trimming pared 5 bases from V and 5 bases from J, leaving 22 bases between. Germline CDR1 and CDR2: PRHDT and FYEKMQ (reference sequence). The CDR3 has 16 amino acids. The CDR3 nucleotides read TGTGCCAGCAGCAATGTGGGGGGGCAGGGGGCCGACGAGCAGTACTTC. This encodes CASSNVGGQGADEQYF.

This clone was detected only once. This chain uses TRBV2 with TRBJ1-1, with D unclear. CDR1 SNHLY and CDR2 FYNNEI come from the germline V gene. This CDR3 spans 17 amino acids. The V gene lost 4 bases and the J gene lost 0 bases, with 18 bases spanning the gap. CDR3 protein: CASSGPEGVSLNTEAFF. Written as DNA, the CDR3 is TGTGCCAGCAGTGGTCCGGAGGGCGTTAGTTTGAACACTGAAGCTTTCTTT.

The chain couples TRBV5-6 to TRBJ2-1, with a tentative D call TRBD1 (5 bases). Per the germline V gene, CDR1 is SGHDT and CDR2 is YYEEEE. Trimming cost V 4 bases and J 3 bases, with 11 bases left between them. The CDR3 sequence is 14 residues long. In nucleotides, the CDR3 is TGTGCCAGCAGCACGACAGTGGTCTACAATGAGCAGTTCTTC. It translates to CASSTTVVYNEQFF. The full variable domain, in which reference TRBV5-6 and TRBJ2-1 provide the parts outside the CDR3, is DAGVTQSPTHLIKTRGQQVTLRCSPKSGHDTVSWYQQALGQGPQFIFQYYEEEERQRGNFPDRFSGHQFPNYSSELNVNALLLGDSALYLCASSTTVVYNEQFFGPGTRLTVL.

The chain is built from TRBV12-5 and TRBJ1-2, with 8 bases matching TRBD1. This CDR3 contains 17 residues. J gave up 6 bases and V 4 bases, and 16 bases lay outside the gene matches. Germline CDR1 reads LGHNT; CDR2 reads FRNRAP. CDR3 bases: TGTGCTAGTGGTTCCCGGACAGGGCCCTATCCTATTGATGGCTACACCTTC. This encodes CASGSRTGPYPIDGYTF.

The chain combines TRBV6-5 with TRBJ2-7, with D unclear. The CDR3 has 12 amino acids. Germline lookup yields CDR1 MNHEY and CDR2 SVGAGI. The V end was cut by 6 bases, the J end by 0 bases, with 6 bases between. The CDR3 spells CASRKSSYEQYF. DNA for the CDR3: TGTGCCAGCAGGAAAAGCTCCTACGAGCAGTACTTC.

This chain connects TRBV6-5 to TRBJ1-4, with TRBD1 as a possible D gene (5 bases). The germline gives CDR1 MNHEY, CDR2 SVGAGI. V lost 2 bases, J lost 3 bases, and 10 bases lay in between. The CDR3 contains 15 residues. The CDR3 bases are TGTGCCAGCAGTTACCGCGGGGGGGCTAATGAAAAACTGTTTTTT. Protein: CASSYRGGANEKLFF.

J is TRBJ2-7 and V is TRBV30; D unresolved. CDR1 GTSNPN and CDR2 SVGIG come from the germline V gene (reference sequence). V was cut by 3 bases and J by 0 bases, with 12 bases left in between. This CDR3 comprises 14 residues. CDR3 region: CAWRPTVSSYEQYF. DNA for the CDR3: TGTGCCTGGAGGCCCACAGTTAGCTCCTACGAGCAGTACTTC. Based on the CDR3 plus reference TRBV30 and TRBJ2-7, the full variable domain is SQTIHQWPATLVQPVGSPLSLECTVEGTSNPNLYWYRQAAGRGLQLLFYSVGIGQISSEVPQNLSASRPQDRQFILSSKKLLLSDSGFYLCAWRPTVSSYEQYFGPGTRLTVT.

V is TRBV6-6 and J is TRBJ2-2; 7 nucleotides match TRBD2. The J segment lost 6 bases and the V segment lost 7 bases, leaving 2 bases of the junction unmatched. Germline CDR1 MNHNY, CDR2 SVGAGI (reference sequence). The CDR3 runs to 12 residues. The CDR3 region is CASIRGAGELFF. CDR3 nucleotide sequence: TGTGCCAGCATCCGGGGGGCCGGGGAGCTGTTTTTT.

V gene TRBV6-1 combines with J gene TRBJ1-5; D is undetermined. Germline CDR1 MNHNS, CDR2 SASEGT. Trimming left V 7 bases short and J 0 bases short, with 13 bases between. The CDR3 spans 15 residues. The CDR3 sequence: CASKVGQLSNQPQHF. The CDR3 DNA reads as TGTGCCAGCAAGGTAGGGCAGCTTAGCAATCAGCCCCAGCATTTT.

The chain has TRBV11-2 and TRBJ2-2; D might be TRBD2 (7 bases). CDR3 length equals 15 residues. Trimming removed 4 bases from V and 2 bases from J, with 11 bases in between. Germline assignment: CDR1 SGHAT and CDR2 FQNNGV. CDR3 amino acids: CASSWGGQNTGELFF. The DNA for the CDR3 is TGTGCCAGCAGCTGGGGGGGGCAAAACACCGGGGAGCTGTTTTTT.

V gene TRBV7-9 combines with J gene TRBJ2-3; TRBD2 aligns across 7 bases. With 0 bases clipped from V and 2 bases from J, the junction kept 5 bases outside the gene matches. CDR1 and CDR2 (germline): SEHNR, FQNEAQ (reference sequence). The CDR3 spans 16 residues. The CDR3 is CASSLAGGGITDTQYF. In DNA form, the CDR3 reads TGTGCCAGCAGCTTAGCGGGCGGGGGTATCACAGATACGCAGTATTTT.